Shown below are 28 T cell receptor beta chains from a single sample sequenced in a study of T cells in Graves' hyperthyroidism and ophthalmopathy. The source material, RNA transcripts, was used to amplify TCR beta CDR3 regions. The TCR CDR3 first-round RT-PCR relied on the HTBI primer set. TCRdb reprocessed the multiplex PCR reads via MiXCR and lists one record per CDR3 protein. The table includes about 610,000 distinct CDR3 sequences, around 42% detected once. Sequenced sample: peripheral blood or thyroid tissue (not recorded which). Receptor source: a woman aged 18-29 years with Graves' hyperthyroidism.

The chain couples TRBV20-1 to TRBJ2-5; D remains unclear. V was pared by 6 bases and J by 9 bases, with 17 bases between. Germline lookup yields CDR1 DFQATT and CDR2 SNEGSKA (reference sequence). The CDR3 is 12 residues long. CDR3 residues: CSARTGNQPQYF. Written as DNA, the CDR3 is TGCAGTGCCAGGACGGGTAATCAGCCCCAGTACTTC.

This clonotype was seen at least ten times. The chain has TRBV5-1 and TRBJ2-7; 8 nucleotides align to TRBD2. Germline values: CDR1 SGHRS, CDR2 YFSETQ. V lost 0 bases, J lost 2 bases, and 4 bases stayed unmatched. The CDR3 has 15 residues. CDR3 coding DNA: TGCGCCAGCAGCTTGGTGCGGGAGGTGACCTACGAGCAGTACTTC. Encoded protein: CASSLVREVTYEQYF.

This clonotype was counted once. The chain employs TRBV9 and TRBJ2-7; 8 nucleotides match TRBD2. Germline V CDR1 and CDR2: SGDLS, YYNGEE. This CDR3 has 16 amino acids. V shed 4 bases and J 0 bases; nucleotides not matched to a gene: 9. The CDR3: CASSPRTSGFSYEQYF. DNA for the CDR3: TGTGCCAGCAGCCCCCGAACTAGCGGATTCTCCTACGAGCAGTACTTC.

CDR3 nucleotide sequence: TGCAGCAGTGAAGGGGGACTTCAAGAGACCCAGTACTTC. It encodes CSSEGGLQETQYF. The rearrangement joins TRBV29-1 to TRBJ2-5; possibly TRBD1 or TRBD2 for D (6 bases each). V gave up 8 bases and J gave up 2 bases, with 15 bases separating them. This CDR3 has 13 amino acids. CDR1 and CDR2 (germline): SQVTM, ANQGSEA.

This clonotype was found many times. The chain links TRBV29-1 to TRBJ2-2; D unclear. This CDR3 spans 10 amino acids. Germline CDR1 reads SQVTM; CDR2 reads ANQGSEA. V was cut by 6 bases and J by 4 bases, with 3 bases left in between. CDR3 nucleotides: TGCAGCGTCCGCACCGGGGAGCTGTTTTTT. It yields the protein CSVRTGELFF.

The chain uses TRBV7-3 and TRBJ2-7, with 8 bases aligning to TRBD1. Germline CDR1 reads SGHTA; CDR2 reads FQGTGA. The CDR3 has 17 residues. Trimming at V came to 5 bases and at J to 3 bases, leaving 15 bases not matched to a gene. The chain's CDR3 is CASSQNRQGANHYEQYF. CDR3 coding DNA: TGTGCCAGCAGCCAAAATAGGCAGGGGGCGAATCACTACGAGCAGTACTTC. Filled out from reference TRBV7-3 and TRBJ2-7, the complete variable domain reads GAGVSQTPSNKVTEKGKYVELRCDPISGHTALYWYRQSLGQGPEFLIYFQGTGAADDSGLPNDRFFAVRPEGSVSTLKIQRTERGDSAVYLCASSQNRQGANHYEQYFGPGTRLTVT.

This clonotype has at least ten counts. The junction and the germline gene differ at one end; a read error may be behind it. V and J are TRBV2 and TRBJ1-2, with D unresolved. The CDR3 contains 11 residues. The germline gives CDR1 SNHLY, CDR2 FYNNEI. CDR3 bases: TGTGCCAGCCGTGAGGGAATTGGCTACACCTTC. This codes for CASREGIGYTF.

The table lists this clonotype with many counts. The chain carries TRBV5-8 and TRBJ1-2, with D uncertain. This CDR3 contains 13 residues. The V end lost 0 bases, the J end lost 6 bases, and 9 bases lay between the germline ends. Germline V gene sequence: CDR1 SGHTS, CDR2 YDEGEE. The CDR3 protein is CASSLATADGYTF. CDR3 bases: TGTGCCAGCAGCTTGGCCACGGCAGATGGCTACACCTTC.

This chain uses TRBV7-9 with TRBJ2-2, with 9 bases matching TRBD1. The germline CDR1 and CDR2 sequences are SEHNR and FQNEAQ (reference sequence). The CDR3 consists of 18 residues. J was trimmed by 4 bases and V by 4 bases; bases with no gene match: 13. The CDR3, as DNA: TGTGCCAGCAGCTCTACGCGGATACAGGGGGCGAGCACCGGGGAGCTGTTTTTT. This translates into CASSSTRIQGASTGELFF. Variable domain in full (rest from reference TRBV7-9 and TRBJ2-2): DTGVSQNPRHKITKRGQNVTFRCDPISEHNRLYWYRQTLGQGPEFLTYFQNEAQLEKSRLLSDRFSAERPKGSFSTLEIQRTEQGDSAMYLCASSSTRIQGASTGELFFGEGSRLTVL.

This clonotype occurred a few times. The chain links TRBV12-3 or TRBV12-4 to TRBJ2-1; possible D gene TRBD2, 6 bases. Trimming removed 3 bases from V and 9 bases from J, with 9 bases in between. This CDR3 has 12 residues. The CDR3 loop is CASSLGGVEQFF. The CDR3 coding sequence is TGTGCCAGCAGTTTGGGCGGGGTTGAGCAGTTCTTC.

In its sample, this clonotype was seen many times. The CDR3 DNA reads TGCGCCAGCAGCCAACTAGCGGGTGGCGAGCAGTACTTC. Its translation: CASSQLAGGEQYF. The rearrangement joins TRBV4-1 to TRBJ2-7; TRBD2 matches 8 bases. The CDR3 extends over 13 amino acids. CDR1 and CDR2 (germline): MGHRA, YSYEKL. V lost 2 bases to trimming and J lost 6 bases; unmatched junction nucleotides: 3.

The rearrangement links TRBV29-1 to TRBJ2-3; 7 bases are shared with TRBD2. Per germline, CDR1 SQVTM and CDR2 ANQGSEA. The CDR3 is 14 amino acids. V lost 8 bases to trimming and J lost 0 bases; unmatched junction nucleotides: 8. CDR3 coding DNA: TGCAGCTGTTGGGAGGGCCCTAGCACAGATACGCAGTATTTT. Its translation is CSCWEGPSTDTQYF.

The chain uses TRBV27 and TRBJ1-1; no reliable D call. The germline gives CDR1 MNHEY, CDR2 SMNVEV (reference sequence). CDR3 length equals 13 residues. The V end was cut by 2 bases, the J end by 5 bases, with 9 bases between. The CDR3 region has the DNA TGTGCCAGCAGTTTACGGAGCGGAACTGAAGCTTTCTTT. It yields the protein CASSLRSGTEAFF.

V is TRBV24-1 and J is TRBJ2-5, with 10 positions matching TRBD2. V was pared by 6 bases and J by 5 bases, with 11 bases of the junction left unmatched. Germline V lookup: CDR1 KGHDR, CDR2 SFDVKD. CDR3 length: 16 amino acids. As DNA, the CDR3 is TGTGCCACCAGTAAGTCTAGCGGGAGTAGTAAGGAGACCCAGTACTTC. Its protein product is CATSKSSGSSKETQYF.

This chain links TRBV10-3 with TRBJ1-3, with D possibly being TRBD1 (6 bases). Germline loops: CDR1 ENHRY, CDR2 SYGVKD. Trimming cost V 0 bases and J 8 bases, with 17 bases left between them. CDR3 length equals 16 residues. The CDR3 region is CAISESTRGFGYTIYF. The CDR3 DNA is TGTGCCATCAGTGAGTCGACCAGGGGCTTTGGCTACACCATATATTTT.

This clonotype was recorded once. The gene calls are TRBV10-3 and TRBJ2-7; D may match TRBD1 or TRBD2 (5 bases each). CDR3 length equals 14 residues. Germline V CDR1 and CDR2: ENHRY, SYGVKD. Trimming stripped 7 bases from V and 0 bases from J, with 13 bases between. Here the CDR3 reads CAITGTAFSYEQYF. CDR3 sequence (DNA): TGTGCCATCACTGGGACGGCCTTCTCCTACGAGCAGTACTTC.

This clonotype has a handful of counts. Without the conserved terminal phenylalanine or tryptophan, this CDR3 likely stems from a read error. The DNA is omitted, as the CDR3 cannot be located on it reliably, and the CDR3 follows TCRdb's listing. This chain links TRBV10-1 with TRBJ2-3; the D call TRBD2 from the table was never checked on the DNA. Germline assignment: CDR1 WNHNN and CDR2 SYGVQD (reference sequence). The length of the CDR3 is 9 amino acids, counting both ends. CDR3: CASPGLESP.

The sample holds many counts of this clonotype. This chain connects TRBV5-1 to TRBJ1-1; 7 bases agree with TRBD1. J gave up 4 bases and V 4 bases, and 7 bases lay outside the gene matches. The germline V gene has CDR1 SGHRS and CDR2 YFSETQ. This CDR3 is built from 14 residues. The CDR3 DNA reads as TGCGCCAGCAGCACAACAGGGGCCTCCACTGAAGCTTTCTTT. Residues: CASSTTGASTEAFF.

As regards this clonotype: Mismatch with germline at one junction end may stem from a read error. This chain uses TRBV4-3 with TRBJ1-1; a weak D match, TRBD1 (5 bases). CDR1 is LGHNA, CDR2 YSLEER, per germline. The CDR3 length is 18 residues. The CDR3 loop reads CASSQVGPDRQLNTEASF. Written as DNA, the CDR3 is TGCGCCAGCAGCCAAGTGGGTCCCGACAGACAATTGAACACTGAAGCTTCCTTT.

The rearrangement joins TRBV24-1 to TRBJ1-5, with 9 bases that match TRBD1. Per the germline V gene, CDR1 is KGHDR and CDR2 is SFDVKD. V was clipped by 8 bases and J by 2 bases; unmatched bases: 18. This CDR3 is built from 19 residues. Here the CDR3 DNA reads TGTGCCACCAAGAATACCGGGACAGGGTGTATCTTCGGCAATCAGCCCCAGCATTTT. It specifies CATKNTGTGCIFGNQPQHF.

This clonotype has more than one count but fewer than ten. This chain connects TRBV20-1 to TRBJ2-1; a possible D gene is TRBD2 (6 bases). The CDR3 contains 10 residues. Trimming shortened V by 5 bases and J by 7 bases, and 6 bases separated the two germline ends. Per germline, CDR1 DFQATT and CDR2 SNEGSKA (reference sequence). The CDR3 DNA reads as TGCAGTGCTGGAGGGAATGAGCAGTTCTTC. Its translation is CSAGGNEQFF.

The DNA of the CDR3 is TGTGCCAGCAGCCGAGGCGGGAGGGACTACGAGCAGTACTTC. Translation: CASSRGGRDYEQYF. The chain carries TRBV7-9 and TRBJ2-7, with 9 bases that match TRBD2. Germline V gene data show CDR1 as SEHNR and CDR2 as FQNEAQ (reference sequence). After removal of 5 bases from V and 3 bases from J, the junction contained 5 bases not matched to a gene. The CDR3 loop spans 14 amino acids.

This rearrangement joins TRBV15 to TRBJ1-2; tentative D call: TRBD1 (5 bases). This CDR3 comprises 15 residues. Germline V gene data show CDR1 as LNHNV and CDR2 as YYDKDF (reference sequence). With 0 bases removed from V and 7 bases from J, the gap between germline ends came to 15 bases. CDR3: CATSRDPRGASGYTF. In DNA, the CDR3 is TGTGCCACCAGCAGAGATCCCCGCGGGGCTTCTGGCTACACCTTC.

As regards this clonotype: The junction differs from germline at one of its ends, possibly a read error. V usage is TRBV15 and J usage is TRBJ2-6, with 8 bases aligning to TRBD2. Germline CDR1 and CDR2: LNHNV and YYDKDF (reference sequence). The CDR3 length is 18 residues. CDR3 nucleotides: TGTGCCACCAGCAGAGGTGAACAGGGAAAAGCGGGGGCCAACGTCCTGGCTTTC. This sequence encodes CATSRGEQGKAGANVLAF.

This clonotype was seen many times. This chain joins TRBV10-3 and TRBJ2-5; tentatively, D is TRBD2 (5 bases). The CDR3 is 15 residues long. Germline V gene lookup returns CDR1 ENHRY and CDR2 SYGVKD. The V end was cut by 0 bases, the J end by 2 bases, with 10 bases between. CDR3 region: CAISESWGAQETQYF. Here the CDR3 DNA reads TGTGCCATCAGTGAGTCGTGGGGAGCACAAGAGACCCAGTACTTC.

This clonotype was seen repeatedly, ten times or more. J is TRBJ2-5 and V is TRBV5-1; D gene ambiguous. The germline V and J ends were trimmed by 4 bases and 4 bases, with 11 bases remaining between them. CDR3 length: 13 amino acids. The germline gives CDR1 SGHRS, CDR2 YFSETQ. The CDR3 reads CASSRIPGETQYF. The CDR3 DNA sequence: TGCGCCAGCAGCCGGATACCGGGAGAGACCCAGTACTTC.

The J gene is TRBJ2-7, the V gene TRBV24-1, with D tentatively TRBD1 or TRBD2 (7 bases each). The V and J ends lost 5 bases and 5 bases respectively, with 18 bases between them. This CDR3 comprises 15 residues. From germline, CDR1 is KGHDR and CDR2 SFDVKD. CDR3 DNA: TGTGCCACCAGTGCCCTGACTAGCAGGGGGGACGAGCAGTACTTC. Protein sequence: CATSALTSRGDEQYF.

Of note for this clonotype: A read error is possible here, since a much larger clone lies one base away. The J gene is TRBJ2-5, the V gene TRBV20-1; 10 nucleotides line up with TRBD2. The CDR3 contains 18 residues. V dropped 5 bases and J dropped 3; count of bases not matched to a gene: 18. Germline V gene sequence: CDR1 DFQATT, CDR2 SNEGSKA (reference sequence). The CDR3 DNA reads as TGCAGTGCTCCGAAGGGTAGCGGGAGGTTTTATCTAGAAGAGACCCAGTACTTC. It yields the protein CSAPKGSGRFYLEETQYF.